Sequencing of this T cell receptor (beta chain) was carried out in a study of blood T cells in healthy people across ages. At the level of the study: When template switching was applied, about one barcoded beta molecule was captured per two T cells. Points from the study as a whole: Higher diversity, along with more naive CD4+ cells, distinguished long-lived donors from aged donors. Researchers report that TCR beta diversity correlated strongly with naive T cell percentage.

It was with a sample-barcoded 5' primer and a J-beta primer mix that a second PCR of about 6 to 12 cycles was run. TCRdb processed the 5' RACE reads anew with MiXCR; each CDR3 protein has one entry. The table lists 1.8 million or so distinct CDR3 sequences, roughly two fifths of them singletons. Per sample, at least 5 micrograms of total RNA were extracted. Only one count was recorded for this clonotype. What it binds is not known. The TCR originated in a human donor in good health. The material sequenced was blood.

Written as DNA, the CDR3 is TGTGCCAGCCAGGTCACAGATACGCAGTATTTT. Its translation is CASQVTDTQYF. The V gene is TRBV6-6, the J gene TRBJ2-3; D unclear. V was clipped by 8 bases and J by 2 bases, with 5 bases between them. This CDR3 contains 11 residues. Germline V CDR1 and CDR2: MNHNY, SVGAGI (reference sequence).